This TCR beta chain was captured in a study of blood T cell repertoires in COVID-19. Study summary: Acute and convalescent COVID-19 samples came from the United States, Italy and Spain. Sample material is recorded as cDNA or gDNA derived from T cells, B-cell-depleted T cells, or PBMCs.

As handled by the study authors: For nucleated cells, counts were estimated from reference gene primer amplification. Measured with immunoSEQ multiplex PCR; TCRdb has only the in-frame clones, and not every one. V and J calls and clone size are those listed in that table; D and trimming were worked out from the DNA. The sample lists 64,000 or so clones, around 80% occurring once. This CDR3 spans 17 amino acids. V gave up 4 bases and J gave up 1 base; unmatched junction bases: 12. Germline CDR1 SGHDT, CDR2 YYEEEE. The sequence was obtained from a human donor in a cohort sampled during active COVID-19. The rearrangement uses TRBV5-6 and TRBJ2-5, with 8 nucleotides matching TRBD1. The sample consisted of peripheral blood. CDR3 in DNA: TGTGCCAGCAGCCGATACCGGACAGGGAGTTTCCAAGAGACCCAGTACTTC. Translated, it gives CASSRYRTGSFQETQYF. Full variable domain (remainder filled in from reference TRBV5-6 and TRBJ2-5): DAGVTQSPTHLIKTRGQQVTLRCSPKSGHDTVSWYQQALGQGPQFIFQYYEEEERQRGNFPDRFSGHQFPNYSSELNVNALLLGDSALYLCASSRYRTGSFQETQYFGPGTRLLVL.